These 3 T cell receptor beta chains came from one sample sequenced in a study of technical replicates of blood from a handful of donors. Measured with immunoSEQ multiplex PCR; TCRdb has only the in-frame clones, and not every one. The sample consists of about 89,000 clones, approximately 96% of them appearing once. Sequencing was done on a sample of T cells isolated from PBMCs. The source of these receptors is a human donor in good health.

The rearrangement joins TRBV5-1 to TRBJ1-1; TRBD1 agrees at 7 bases. The V gene's germline CDR1 is SGHRS and CDR2 YFSETQ. The junction had 4 bases not matched to a gene; V was cut back by 3 bases and J by 2 bases. The CDR3 sequence is 14 residues long. The CDR3 sequence is CASSSGTANTEAFF. CDR3 nucleotides: TGCGCCAGCAGCTCCGGGACAGCTAACACTGAAGCTTTCTTT.

The chain links TRBV4-2 to TRBJ2-1; D is unresolved. V dropped 0 bases and J dropped 3 bases, with 15 bases sitting between them. CDR3 length: 17 residues. Germline V gene data show CDR1 as LGHNA and CDR2 as YNFKEQ. This chain's CDR3 is CASSQDPRGAHYNEQFF. The CDR3 DNA sequence: TGTGCCAGCAGCCAAGACCCGCGCGGTGCCCACTACAATGAGCAGTTCTTC.

In its sample, this clone was seen once. The V call is TRBV7-9, the J call TRBJ1-2; TRBD1 matches 8 bases. The CDR3 consists of 14 residues. Germline V gene sequence: CDR1 SEHNR, CDR2 FQNEAQ (reference sequence). V shed 5 bases, J shed 3 bases, and the junction held 5 bases outside the gene matches. The chain's CDR3 is CASSTDRVDYGYTF. The DNA of the CDR3 is TGTGCCAGCAGCACGGACAGGGTTGACTATGGCTACACCTTC.